One sample yielded the 9 T cell receptor beta chains listed below, sequenced in a study of shared clonotypes between healthy human individuals. Sequencing was performed with immunoSEQ multiplex PCR; in TCRdb, only in-frame clones are kept and a portion is missing. The sample includes fewer than 3 million clones, around 90% of them seen just once. The sequenced sample was naive CD4+ T cells from PBMCs. The subset here: CD45RA+ positively selected. The receptors were sampled from a man between 18 and 29 years old in good health. Some clones in this sample may be carry-over from other donors' samples.

The J gene is TRBJ2-5, the V gene TRBV7-6; D gene unclear. The germline V and J ends were trimmed by 4 bases and 4 bases, with 19 bases remaining between them. Germline values: CDR1 SGHVS, CDR2 FNYEAQ. This CDR3 is built from 16 residues. The CDR3 region is CASSSYGSSARETQYF. As DNA, the CDR3 is TGTGCCAGCAGCTCCTACGGGTCCTCGGCACGAGAGACCCAGTACTTC.

About this clone: Other DNA sequences in the sample encode the same CDR3. The chain recombines TRBV6-5 with TRBJ1-1; the D is unclear. V shed 0 bases and J shed 4 bases, with 6 bases lying between them. Germline V gene data show CDR1 as MNHEY and CDR2 as SVGAGI. The CDR3 runs 13 residues. The CDR3 here is CASSYSIGTEAFF. Written as DNA, the CDR3 is TGTGCCAGCAGTTACTCCATTGGCACTGAAGCTTTCTTT.

This chain connects TRBV9 to TRBJ2-7; D uncertain. Trimming took 3 bases from V and 6 from J, leaving 16 bases between them. Germline lookup yields CDR1 SGDLS and CDR2 YYNGEE. This CDR3 has 14 amino acids. Here the CDR3 reads CASSAFTPWGEQYF. CDR3 in DNA: TGTGCCAGCAGCGCATTTACCCCTTGGGGCGAGCAGTACTTC.

The DNA for the CDR3 is TGTGCCAGCAGCGCAGGACAGGGAATGAGGGCGGAGACCCAGTACTTC. Protein sequence: CASSAGQGMRAETQYF. This rearrangement joins TRBV5-6 to TRBJ2-5; TRBD1 matches 8 bases. This CDR3 has 16 residues. The junction had 13 bases not matched to a gene; V was cut back by 4 bases and J by 5 bases. The germline V gene has CDR1 SGHDT and CDR2 YYEEEE.

The chain links TRBV21-1 to TRBJ2-1; the listed D gene, TRBD2, was not tested against the DNA. TRBV21-1 is tagged as a pseudogene. The CDR3 extends over 21 amino acids. CDR3 region: CATPSKGGTSGRWSSYNEQFF. As DNA, the CDR3 is TGTGCCACCCCCTCAAAGGGGGGAACTAGCGGGAGATGGAGCTCCTACAATGAGCAGTTCTTC.

The chain joins TRBV10-3 to TRBJ2-1, with 9 bases identical to TRBD2. This CDR3 contains 15 residues. Losses at the gene ends were 3 bases for V and 7 bases for J; bases not matched to a gene: 7. The V gene's germline CDR1 is ENHRY and CDR2 SYGVKD. CDR3 coding DNA: TGTGCCATCAGTGACCTTGCGGGAGGGAGGAATGAGCAGTTCTTC. Amino acid sequence: CAISDLAGGRNEQFF.

This clone was detected only once. At the DNA level, this CDR3 is encoded by other sequences in the same sample as well. This chain joins TRBV6-1 and TRBJ1-2, with 8 bases matching TRBD1. The CDR3 contains 13 residues. The V and J ends lost 6 bases and 1 base, in that order; junction bases with no gene match: 1. Germline values: CDR1 MNHNS, CDR2 SASEGT. In nucleotides, the CDR3 is TGTGCCAGCAGGGACAGGGATAACTATGGCTACACCTTC. It encodes CASRDRDNYGYTF.

Regarding this clone: This specimen includes other DNA sequences encoding the same CDR3. The chain has TRBV15 and TRBJ1-2; D might be TRBD1 (6 bases). This CDR3 has 12 amino acids. Trimming removed 5 bases from V and 2 bases from J, with 6 bases in between. Germline assignment: CDR1 LNHNV and CDR2 YYDKDF (reference sequence). As DNA, the CDR3 is TGTGCCACCAGCCAGGGGAACTATGGCTACACCTTC. Protein product: CATSQGNYGYTF.

The chain has TRBV5-1 and TRBJ2-5; D is possibly TRBD1 or TRBD2 (5 bases each). CDR1 and CDR2 (germline): SGHRS, YFSETQ. Trimming pared 4 bases from V and 1 base from J, leaving 11 bases between. The CDR3 is 14 residues long. Here the CDR3 DNA reads TGCGCCAGCAGCCTCCGGGACGGCCAAGAGACCCAGTACTTC. It is translated as CASSLRDGQETQYF.